The rows below give T cell receptor beta chains drawn from one sample of a study of T cell responses to AZD1222 COVID-19 vaccine. Here immunoSEQ multiplex PCR was the method, and the copy in TCRdb shows in-frame clones only, minus some. The sample holds about 110,000 clones, about 88% seen once. The sequenced sample was peripheral blood, obtained 28 days after the second AZD1222 dose. The receptor source for this set is an adult who received the AZD1222 COVID-19 vaccine. The CDR3 runs from the conserved cysteine through the conserved F or W. The order of the fields is clone size, V gene, D gene, J gene, CDR3 protein, CDR3 DNA. D genes are given only for firm matches. Only some rows state a clone size, as once, few, many or a class for expanded clones.

>.|TRBV18|TRBD2|TRBJ2-7
CASSPSAGSYEQYF
TGTGCCAGCTCACCATCAGCGGGAAGCTACGAGCAGTACTTC
>few|TRBV19|.|TRBJ2-1
CASSIATGSYNEQFF
TGTGCCAGTAGTATAGCCACAGGCTCCTACAATGAGCAGTTCTTC
>.|TRBV19|TRBD2|TRBJ2-7
CASSISSGGIYEQYF
TGTGCCAGTAGTATCTCTAGCGGGGGGATCTACGAGCAGTACTTC
>.|TRBV19|TRBD2|TRBJ2-7
CASSIGGRIYEQYF
TGTGCCAGTAGTATCGGCGGGAGAATCTACGAGCAGTACTTC
>once|TRBV10-3|.|TRBJ2-1
CAISESGPGEQFF
TGTGCCATCAGTGAGTCGGGTCCGGGTGAGCAGTTCTTC
>.|TRBV7-2|TRBD2|TRBJ2-1
CASSLSGLAGANEQFF
TGTGCCAGCAGCTTAAGTGGACTAGCGGGTGCGAATGAGCAGTTCTTC
>.|TRBV10-3|TRBD2|TRBJ2-3
CAISAGLAGGPRDTQYF
TGTGCCATCAGTGCGGGACTAGCGGGAGGGCCTAGGGATACGCAGTATTTT
>once|TRBV7-9|.|TRBJ1-1
CASSLAPAMGTEAFF
TGTGCCAGCAGCTTAGCCCCCGCGATGGGCACTGAAGCTTTCTTT
>.|TRBV28|TRBD2|TRBJ2-7
CASSAGLASYEQYF
TGTGCCAGCAGCGCCGGACTAGCCTCCTACGAGCAGTACTTC
>.|TRBV29-1|TRBD1|TRBJ2-1
CSVERIQGSKNNEQFF
TGCAGCGTTGAGAGGATACAGGGGTCGAAAAACAATGAGCAGTTCTTC
>once|TRBV6-5|TRBD2|TRBJ2-7
CASRSPGGHSYEQYF
TGTGCCAGCAGAAGCCCGGGAGGGCACTCCTACGAGCAGTACTTC
>.|TRBV29-1|TRBD2|TRBJ2-1
CSVEPREASGARYNEQFF
TGCAGCGTTGAACCCCGGGAGGCTAGCGGAGCCCGCTACAATGAGCAGTTCTTC
>.|TRBV7-3|.|TRBJ2-3
CASSLTATSTDTQYF
TGTGCCAGCAGCTTAACGGCGACTAGCACAGATACGCAGTATTTT
>.|TRBV7-3|.|TRBJ1-1
CASSPAPYRARDAEAFF
TGTGCCAGCAGCCCAGCCCCCTACAGGGCCCGGGACGCTGAAGCTTTCTTT
>.|TRBV7-9|.|TRBJ2-7
CASSLNTRAYEQYF
TGTGCCAGCAGCTTAAACACCCGTGCCTACGAGCAGTACTTC
>once|TRBV5-8|TRBD1|TRBJ1-2
CASSRARTGENWYGYTF
TGTGCCAGCAGCAGGGCAAGGACAGGGGAGAATTGGTATGGCTACACCTTC
>.|TRBV11-2|.|TRBJ2-5
CASSSLREGPETQYF
TGTGCCAGCAGCTCCCTACGGGAAGGGCCAGAGACCCAGTACTTC
>.|TRBV5-5|TRBD2|TRBJ2-1
CASSPRLAGGSSSYNEQFF
TGTGCCAGCAGCCCTAGACTAGCGGGAGGTTCCAGCTCCTACAATGAGCAGTTCTTC
>once|TRBV25-1|.|TRBJ2-7
CASSGGKGEGYEQYF
TGTGCCAGCAGTGGGGGAAAAGGTGAGGGCTACGAGCAGTACTTC
>.|TRBV27|.|TRBJ2-3
CASSGMFGSPTDTQYF
TGTGCCAGCAGCGGTATGTTCGGCAGCCCGACAGATACGCAGTATTTT
>.|TRBV7-2|.|TRBJ1-6
CATGQNRNSPLHF
TGTGCCACGGGACAAAACAGGAATTCACCCCTCCACTTT
>.|TRBV7-6|.|TRBJ2-7
CASSRSYGGKEQYF
TGTGCCAGCAGCCGGAGCTACGGCGGGAAAGAGCAGTACTTC
>.|TRBV30|.|TRBJ2-7
CAWNPGVHEQYF
TGTGCCTGGAACCCAGGGGTCCACGAGCAGTACTTC
>.|TRBV14|.|TRBJ2-3
CASSQVGAGTQYF
TGTGCCAGCAGCCAAGTCGGGGCCGGTACGCAGTATTTT
>.|TRBV7-2|TRBD1|TRBJ1-2
CASSLGRDRGKGYTF
TGTGCCAGCAGCTTAGGGAGGGACAGGGGTAAAGGCTACACCTTC
>.|TRBV11-2|TRBD2|TRBJ2-1
CASSLIWSGAYNEQFF
TGTGCCAGCAGCTTAATTTGGAGCGGGGCCTACAATGAGCAGTTCTTC
>.|TRBV7-2|TRBD2|TRBJ2-7
CASSPTGTSGNEQYF
TGTGCCAGCAGCCCGACCGGGACTAGCGGGAACGAGCAGTACTTC
>.|TRBV19|.|TRBJ2-2
CATVAGGPTGELFF
TGTGCCACTGTGGCCGGGGGGCCCACCGGGGAGCTGTTTTTT
>.|TRBV2|.|TRBJ1-5
CASRGDYQPQHF
TGTGCCAGCAGGGGGGATTATCAGCCCCAGCATTTT
>.|TRBV7-2|TRBD2|TRBJ2-7
CASSPLAGPYEQYF
TGTGCCAGCAGCCCCCTAGCGGGGCCCTACGAGCAGTACTTC
>.|TRBV9|TRBD2|TRBJ2-1
CASSIAGAGSYNEQFF
TGTGCCAGCAGCATAGCGGGAGCGGGCTCCTACAATGAGCAGTTCTTC
>.|TRBV11-3|.|TRBJ2-3
CASSLDPPPLNTQYF
TGTGCCAGCAGCTTAGACCCACCTCCCTTAAATACGCAGTATTTT
>.|TRBV27|.|TRBJ2-7
CASSTPGLLNTYEQYF
TGTGCCAGCAGTACCCCGGGACTCTTAAACACCTACGAGCAGTACTTC
>.|TRBV3-1/TRBV3-2|TRBD2|TRBJ2-1
CASGLAGAYNEQFF
TGTGCCAGCGGACTAGCGGGAGCCTACAATGAGCAGTTCTTC
>.|TRBV18|TRBD2|TRBJ2-3
CASSGSSGVSTDTQYF
TGTGCCAGCTCCGGCTCTAGCGGGGTGAGCACAGATACGCAGTATTTT
>once|TRBV6-5|.|TRBJ1-5
CASSPAGGGNQPQHF
TGTGCCAGCAGTCCCGCGGGCGGGGGCAATCAGCCCCAGCATTTT
>once|TRBV5-1|.|TRBJ2-5
CASRQGGQETQYF
TGCGCCAGCAGGCAAGGGGGCCAAGAGACCCAGTACTTC
>.|TRBV12-3/TRBV12-4|.|TRBJ2-1
CASSPSTGNEQFF
TGTGCCAGCAGCCCATCGACTGGCAATGAGCAGTTCTTC
>.|TRBV5-4|TRBD1|TRBJ1-1
CASSFAGGTEAFF
TGTGCCAGCAGCTTCGCAGGGGGCACTGAAGCTTTCTTT
>.|TRBV5-1|TRBD2|TRBJ2-1
CASSSGLAGANEQFF
TGCGCCAGCAGCTCGGGACTAGCGGGAGCGAATGAGCAGTTCTTC